A selection of T cell receptor beta chains follows, all from one sample in a study of T cell changes during pregnancy in multiple sclerosis. The method was immunoSEQ multiplex PCR; TCRdb's version includes in-frame clones alone and lacks a portion of them. The sample carries some 26,000 clones, about nine tenths recorded once. The sequencing here drew on CD4+ T cells from peripheral blood mononuclear cells, taken in the first trimester of pregnancy. These receptors all come from a female donor in good health, enrolled as a control in a pregnancy study. CDR3s leave out the opening cysteine and the closing phenylalanine or tryptophan. Each record gives: CDR3 protein, V gene, CDR3 length.

ASNTSGGKSGETQY | TRBV28 | 14
ASRDRDRAYSNQPQH | TRBV28 | 15
ASSSGQYSQETQY | TRBV28 | 13
ASSSYQGLTEAF | TRBV19 | 12
ASSTRQNSNYGYT | TRBV19 | 13
ASSLVGSGHNEQF | TRBV7-2 | 13
ASSLLVFDRRVSRPQY | TRBV28 | 16
ASSPTQGAGELF | TRBV27 | 12
ASSLTGTGDTYNSPLH | TRBV7-8 | 16
ASSGTGGYGQPQH | TRBV19 | 13
ASRTRREQY | TRBV6-1 | 9
ASSLLRGDSSEQF | TRBV5-8 | 13
ASSEESTDQPQH | TRBV25-1 | 12
ASSSPGTGALYGYT | TRBV11-2 | 14
ASSLGSGLAGGLDTQY | TRBV5-1 | 16
ASSSRAGADTQY | TRBV6-6 | 12
ASSLVGNSPLH | TRBV7-2 | 11
ASSLFAGTDYGYT | TRBV28 | 13
ASSFVGSSNQPQH | TRBV28 | 13
ASSGTSERDDEQY | TRBV6-5 | 13
ATSRETVDRKNTGELF | TRBV15 | 16
ASSPRMRTSGRAEEQY | TRBV18 | 16
ASSQEMTVLAKNIQY | TRBV4-1 | 15
ASSEEPGDYGYT | TRBV2 | 12
ASSELTTVTNTEAF | TRBV25-1 | 14
ASSLAVQETQY | TRBV7-6 | 11
ASSLGTGREQY | TRBV7-2 | 11
AWSVLGGGSSYNEQF | TRBV30 | 15
SVTKWTGETEAF | TRBV29-1 | 12
ASRMAADYGEQY | TRBV19 | 12
SAERADTQY | TRBV20-1 | 9
ASSVEGTSAQY | TRBV9 | 11
AISESSGSMDFYEQY | TRBV10-3 | 15
ASNELLRETQY | TRBV2 | 11
ASSYTQGGNEQY | TRBV6-5 | 12
ASSESGQGAQY | TRBV6-1 | 11
ASRFGGRSFSQEENTGELF | TRBV5-1 | 19
ASSLERTGLGEQY | TRBV5-6 | 13
ASSTGDRGLGTDTQY | TRBV5-8 | 15
ASSLGGASDTQY | TRBV5-1 | 12
ASSLAVMNTEAF | TRBV5-1 | 12
ASSHGGGITYEQY | TRBV5-4 | 13
ASSLGGLADTDTQY | TRBV7-2 | 14
ASSTQREGYYEQY | TRBV27 | 13
ASTIRGFPTDTQY | TRBV5-8 | 13
ATSREQGFGGYT | TRBV15 | 12
ASSRGDSYEQY | TRBV4-1 | 11
ASSLNGLGKGAYYEQY | TRBV28 | 16
ASSSGLAGVLEQY | TRBV6-5 | 13
ATSRVRNEQF | TRBV15 | 10
ASSLTGLFNYGYT | TRBV28 | 13
ASSFGGEAGEKLF | TRBV5-5 | 13
ASSLGQGRNTEAF | TRBV27 | 13
ASRTPTGSSYEQY | TRBV28 | 13
ASSYRSLSYEQY | TRBV7-2 | 12
ASSQEATGFGYEQY | TRBV4-3 | 14
ASSEVTRVGSPLH | TRBV2 | 13